A single T cell receptor (beta chain) is shown here with its context. The antigen remains undetermined. This specimen belongs to a study of T cell responses to AZD1222 COVID-19 vaccine. Points from the study as a whole: With two AZD1222 doses given, Spike-specific TCR breadth and depth both rose. Just 5 to 7 AZD1222 recipients tested seropositive at baseline.

The V segment lost 0 bases and the J segment 9 bases; nucleotides outside the gene matches: 10. Germline CDR1 SGHNT, CDR2 YYREEE (reference sequence). The CDR3 covers 16 residues. Assay used: immunoSEQ multiplex PCR; TCRdb lists only in-frame clones, some missing. The sample gives some 120,000 clones, 88% of which show up once; about 10% is in the top ten. The specimen was peripheral blood, collected on day 0 of AZD1222 vaccination. The chain is built from TRBV5-4 and TRBJ2-1; TRBD2 matches 9 bases. This TCR was recovered from an adult in good health. Here the CDR3 DNA reads TGTGCCAGCAGCTTGGCCGGGGCTAGCGGGGTGAGTGAGCAGTTCTTC. Its protein product is CASSLAGASGVSEQFF.